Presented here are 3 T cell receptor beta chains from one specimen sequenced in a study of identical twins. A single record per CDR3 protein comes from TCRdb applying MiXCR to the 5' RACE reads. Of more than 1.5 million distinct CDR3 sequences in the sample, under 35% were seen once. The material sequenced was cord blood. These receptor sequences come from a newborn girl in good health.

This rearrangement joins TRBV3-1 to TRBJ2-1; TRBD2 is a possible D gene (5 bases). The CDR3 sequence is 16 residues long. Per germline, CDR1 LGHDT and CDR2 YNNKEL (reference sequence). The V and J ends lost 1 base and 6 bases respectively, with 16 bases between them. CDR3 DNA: TGTGCCAGCAGCCAAGCGTTGCGGGTGCCCGGCAATGAGCAGTTCTTC. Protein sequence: CASSQALRVPGNEQFF.

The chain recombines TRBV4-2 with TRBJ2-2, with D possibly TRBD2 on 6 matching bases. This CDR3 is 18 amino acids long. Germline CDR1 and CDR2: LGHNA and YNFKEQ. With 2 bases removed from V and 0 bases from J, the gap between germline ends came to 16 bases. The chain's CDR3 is CASSQYKPGLSNTGELFF. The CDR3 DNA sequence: TGTGCCAGCAGCCAATATAAACCGGGACTGTCGAACACCGGGGAGCTGTTTTTT.

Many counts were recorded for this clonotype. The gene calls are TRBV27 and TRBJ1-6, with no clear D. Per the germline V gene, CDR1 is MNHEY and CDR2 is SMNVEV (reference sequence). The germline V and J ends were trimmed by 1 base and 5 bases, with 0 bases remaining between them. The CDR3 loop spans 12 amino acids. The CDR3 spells CASSLYNSPLHF. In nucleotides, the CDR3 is TGTGCCAGCAGTTTATATAATTCACCCCTCCACTTT.